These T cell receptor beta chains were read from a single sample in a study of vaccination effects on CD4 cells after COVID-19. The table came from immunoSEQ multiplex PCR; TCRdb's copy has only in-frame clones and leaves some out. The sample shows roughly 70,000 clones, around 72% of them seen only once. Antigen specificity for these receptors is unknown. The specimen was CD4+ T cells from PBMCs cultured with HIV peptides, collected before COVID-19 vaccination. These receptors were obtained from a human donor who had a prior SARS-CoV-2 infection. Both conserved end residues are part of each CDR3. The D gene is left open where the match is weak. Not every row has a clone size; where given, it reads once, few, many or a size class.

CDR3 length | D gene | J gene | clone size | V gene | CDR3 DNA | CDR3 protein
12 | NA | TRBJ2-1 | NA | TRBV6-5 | TGTGCCAGCAGATGGGGGCCCAGTGAGCAGTTCTTC | CASRWGPSEQFF
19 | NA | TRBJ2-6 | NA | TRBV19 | TGTGCCAGTAGTAACGGTGATTGGACAACGTTCTCTGGGGCCAACGTCCTGACTTTC | CASSNGDWTTFSGANVLTF
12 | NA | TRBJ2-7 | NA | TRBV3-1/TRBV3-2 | TGTGCCAGCAGCCAAGATACGGACGAGCAGTACTTC | CASSQDTDEQYF
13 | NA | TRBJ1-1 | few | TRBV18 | TGTGCCAGCTCATCAGACCTTAACACTGAAGCTTTCTTT | CASSSDLNTEAFF
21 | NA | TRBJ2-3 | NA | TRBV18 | TGTGCCAGCTCACCCTTTCGCGATAGCGGTCCTCCCAAGGCGAGCACAGATACGCAGTATTTT | CASSPFRDSGPPKASTDTQYF
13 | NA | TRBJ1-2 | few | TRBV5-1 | TGCGCCAGCAGCTTGAACGGGAACTATGGCTACACCTTC | CASSLNGNYGYTF
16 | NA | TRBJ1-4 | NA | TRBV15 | TGTGCCACCAGCAGAGTTTGGAGCTTAACTAATGAAAAACTGTTTTTT | CATSRVWSLTNEKLFF
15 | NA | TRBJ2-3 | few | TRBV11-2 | TGTGCCAGCAGCTTAGTTGGTGGGAAAGGAGATACGCAGTATTTT | CASSLVGGKGDTQYF
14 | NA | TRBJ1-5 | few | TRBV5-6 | TGTGCCAGCAGCTTAGGGGCACAGCATCAGCCCCAGCATTTT | CASSLGAQHQPQHF
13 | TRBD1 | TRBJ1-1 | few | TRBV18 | TGTGCCAGCTCCCCCAGGGGGCGGACTGAAGCTTTCTTT | CASSPRGRTEAFF
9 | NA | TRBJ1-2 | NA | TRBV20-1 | TGCATTTCCGACGGTGGCTACACCTTC | CISDGGYTF
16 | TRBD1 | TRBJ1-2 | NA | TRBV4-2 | TGTGCCAGCAGCCAAGATTCGAGGGGGCGAGACTATGGCTACACCTTC | CASSQDSRGRDYGYTF
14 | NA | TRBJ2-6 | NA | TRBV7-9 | TGTGCCAGCAGCGGTGAGAGTTGGGCCAACGTCCTGACTTTC | CASSGESWANVLTF
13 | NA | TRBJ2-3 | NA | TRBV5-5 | TGTGCCAGCAGCTTTGACTGGGAAGATACGCAGTATTTT | CASSFDWEDTQYF
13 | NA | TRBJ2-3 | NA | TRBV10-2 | TGCGCCAGCGGGGGGGCGGGACGGGATACGCAGTATTTT | CASGGAGRDTQYF
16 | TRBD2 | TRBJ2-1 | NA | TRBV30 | TGTGCCTGGAGTCACAAACTAGCGGGAGCTCGCAATGAGCAGTTCTTC | CAWSHKLAGARNEQFF
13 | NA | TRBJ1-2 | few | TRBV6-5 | TGTGCCAGCAGTTACGGGGTGGACTATGGCTACACCTTC | CASSYGVDYGYTF
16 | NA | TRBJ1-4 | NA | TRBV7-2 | TGTGCCAGCAGCTTACGCGTTTTCGGATATAATGAAAAACTGTTTTTT | CASSLRVFGYNEKLFF
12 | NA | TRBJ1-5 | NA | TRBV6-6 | TGTGCCAGCAGTTCCCCAAATCAGCCCCAGCATTTT | CASSSPNQPQHF
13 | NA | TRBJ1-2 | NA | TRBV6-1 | TGTGCCAGCAGTGAAGGGGCAGGGCAAGGCTACACCTTC | CASSEGAGQGYTF
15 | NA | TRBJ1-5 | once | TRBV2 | TGTGCCAGCACCGAAGACGGGGCTTTCGATCAGCCCCAGCATTTT | CASTEDGAFDQPQHF
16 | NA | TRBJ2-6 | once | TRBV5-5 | TGTGCCAGCAGCTTATCCGGGGCACGCGGGGCCAACGTCCTGACTTTC | CASSLSGARGANVLTF
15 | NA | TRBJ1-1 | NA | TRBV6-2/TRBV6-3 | TGTGCCAGCAGTTACTCGATGAGAGCGATTACTGAAGCTTTCTTT | CASSYSMRAITEAFF
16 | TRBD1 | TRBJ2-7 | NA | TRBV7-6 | TGTGCCAGCAGCTTGGGGACAGGTCCAAGCTCCTACGAGCAGTACTTC | CASSLGTGPSSYEQYF
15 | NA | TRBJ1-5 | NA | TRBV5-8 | TGTGCCAGCAGCCGCGGGACCGCTAGCAATCAGCCCCAGCATTTT | CASSRGTASNQPQHF
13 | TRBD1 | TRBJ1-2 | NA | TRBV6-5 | TGTGCCAGCAGTTACGTGTCAGGGGGTGGCTACACCTTC | CASSYVSGGGYTF
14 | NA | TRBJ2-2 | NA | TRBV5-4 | TGTGCCAGCAGCTTGGATCAGGGGCCCGGGGAGCTGTTTTTT | CASSLDQGPGELFF
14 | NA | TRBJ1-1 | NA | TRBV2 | TGTGCCAGCGACCCTAGGGGACTGAACACTGAAGCTTTCTTT | CASDPRGLNTEAFF
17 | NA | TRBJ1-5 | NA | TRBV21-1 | TGTGCCAGCAGCAAAGGGAATCAGGGGATCAGCAATCAGCCCCAGCATTTT | CASSKGNQGISNQPQHF
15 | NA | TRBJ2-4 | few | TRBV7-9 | TGTGCCAGCAGCTTAAGCACGCCGGCCAAAAACATTCAGTACTTC | CASSLSTPAKNIQYF
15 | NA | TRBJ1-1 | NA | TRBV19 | TGTGCCAGTAGTATAGAACACCAGGGGAACACTGAAGCTTTCTTT | CASSIEHQGNTEAFF
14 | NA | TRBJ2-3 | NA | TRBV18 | TGTGCCAGCTCACCCACAGGGTTCCCAGATACGCAGTATTTT | CASSPTGFPDTQYF
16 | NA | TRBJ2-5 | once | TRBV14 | TGTGCCAGCAGCCATTTCTTTGAGGGAGTGAGAGAGACCCAGTACTTC | CASSHFFEGVRETQYF
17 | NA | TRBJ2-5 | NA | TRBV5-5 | TGTGCCAGCAGCTTGGTGAATACAGGGTCATTTCAAGAGACCCAGTACTTC | CASSLVNTGSFQETQYF
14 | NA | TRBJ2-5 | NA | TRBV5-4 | TGTGCCAGCAGCTTGGAGGTGGCCCAAGAGACCCAGTACTTC | CASSLEVAQETQYF
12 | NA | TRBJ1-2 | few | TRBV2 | TGTGCCAGCAAGCCTTCTAACTATGGCTACACCTTC | CASKPSNYGYTF
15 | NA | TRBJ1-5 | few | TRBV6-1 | TGTGCCAGCAGTGAACGGGCCCGGGAGGGTTTCCCCCAGCATTTT | CASSERAREGFPQHF
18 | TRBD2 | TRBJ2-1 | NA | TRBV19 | TGTGCCAGTAGTATAGGAGGGGCGGGAGGGCCCTCCTACAATGAGCAGTTCTTC | CASSIGGAGGPSYNEQFF
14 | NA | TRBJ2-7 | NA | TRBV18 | TGTGCCAGCTCACAACGACAGAACGAGTACGAGCAGTACTTC | CASSQRQNEYEQYF
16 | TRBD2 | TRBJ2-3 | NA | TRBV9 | TGTGCCAGCAGCATAGCGCGGGGGACCTTCACAGATACGCAGTATTTT | CASSIARGTFTDTQYF
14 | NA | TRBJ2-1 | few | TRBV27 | TGTGCCAGCAGTTCGCGCGGGGCTTACAATGAGCAGTTCTTC | CASSSRGAYNEQFF
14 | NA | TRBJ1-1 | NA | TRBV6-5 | TGTGCCAGCAGTTACGCAAGGTACGCGCTTGGAGCTTTCTTT | CASSYARYALGAFF
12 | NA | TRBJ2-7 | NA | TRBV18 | TGTGCCAGCTCTCAAATCTCCTACGAGCAGTACTTC | CASSQISYEQYF
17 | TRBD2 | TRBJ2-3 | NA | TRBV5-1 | TGCGCCAGCAGCTTGGCCTTGGCTTCGCTAGCGGCAGATACGCAGTATTTT | CASSLALASLAADTQYF
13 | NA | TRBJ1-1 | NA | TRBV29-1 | TGCAGCGTCGAGATCATGAGGAACACTGAAGCTTTCTTT | CSVEIMRNTEAFF
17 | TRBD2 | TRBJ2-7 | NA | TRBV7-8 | TGTGCCAGCAGCTTAAGGACTAGCTCGTTCGAGGGCTACGAGCAGTACTTC | CASSLRTSSFEGYEQYF
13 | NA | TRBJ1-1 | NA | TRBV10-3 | TGTGCCCTCCGGGCCTATGACAACACTGAAGCTTTCTTT | CALRAYDNTEAFF
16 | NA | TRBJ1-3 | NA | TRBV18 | TGTGCCAGCTCAGCTACAGGGACCTCTTCGGGAAACACCATATATTTT | CASSATGTSSGNTIYF
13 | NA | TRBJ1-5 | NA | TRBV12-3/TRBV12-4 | TGTGCCAGCAGTTTTTGGGGGGATCAGCCCCAGCATTTT | CASSFWGDQPQHF
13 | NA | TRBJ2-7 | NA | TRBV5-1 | TGCGCCAGCACGATAGGGTCCTCCTACGAGCAGTACTTC | CASTIGSSYEQYF
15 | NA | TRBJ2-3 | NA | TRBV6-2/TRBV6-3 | TGTGCCAGCAGTGACTTATCTTGGGTTACAGATACGCAGTATTTT | CASSDLSWVTDTQYF
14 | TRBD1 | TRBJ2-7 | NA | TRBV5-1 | TGCGCCAGCAGCATAGACAGGGGCTCCTACGAGCAGTACTTC | CASSIDRGSYEQYF
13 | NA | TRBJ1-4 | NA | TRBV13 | TGTGCCAGCAGGTTCTCGGCGAGTGAAAAACTGTTTTTT | CASRFSASEKLFF
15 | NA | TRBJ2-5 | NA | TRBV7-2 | TGTGCCAGCAGCTTAGAAAGAAGACGCCAAGAGACCCAGTACTTC | CASSLERRRQETQYF
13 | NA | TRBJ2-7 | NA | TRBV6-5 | TGTGCCAGCAGTTACTCAGGGGTGGGCGAGCAGTACTTC | CASSYSGVGEQYF
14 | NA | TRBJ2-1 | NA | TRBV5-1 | TGCGCCAGCAGCAGGAGGGGGGACGAGAATGAGCAGTTCTTC | CASSRRGDENEQFF
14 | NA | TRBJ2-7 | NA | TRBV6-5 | TGTGCCAGCCGGTTCGCAAACGGGGGCTACGAGCAGTACTTC | CASRFANGGYEQYF
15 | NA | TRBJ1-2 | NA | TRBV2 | TGTGCCAGCAGTGAGGGCGGCACCCGAAACTATGGCTACACCTTC | CASSEGGTRNYGYTF
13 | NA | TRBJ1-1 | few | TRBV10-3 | TGTGCCATCAGACAGGGCATGAACACTGAAGCTTTCTTT | CAIRQGMNTEAFF